This T cell receptor beta chain was identified during a study of blood T cells in healthy people across ages. The study, taken as a whole, reports: Researchers deemed the diversity estimates from one million T cells underestimates.

A second PCR, run for about 7 to 11 cycles, used a sample-barcoded 5' primer plus a J-beta primer mix. Each of the samples gave a minimum of 3 million paired-end reads that contained CDR3. TCRdb used MiXCR to reprocess the 5' RACE reads, holding one entry per CDR3 protein. The sample lists approximately 1.5 million distinct CDR3 sequences; about 42% were seen once. CDR3 length: 14 amino acids. Looked up from germline, CDR1 is DFQATT and CDR2 is SNEGSKA (reference sequence). As regards this clonotype: Its specificity is not known. The junction differs from germline at one of its ends, possibly a read error.

This chain links TRBV20-1 with TRBJ2-3; D is unclear. The material sequenced was blood. This sequence was found in a woman aged 18-35 years in good health. In nucleotides, the CDR3 is TGCAGTGCTAGACCCCCTGGCAAGTCAGATATGCAGTATTTT. Encoded protein: CSARPPGKSDMQYF.